This T cell receptor beta chain came from a study of control samples from healthy donors and cancer patients (TCRdb year 2020). Turning to this clone: Its antigen is unknown. Within one base of it there is no much larger clone, and no base qualities were kept.

Library generation was performed with the immunoSEQ multiplex PCR assay. As stored in TCRdb, this immuneACCESS dataset retains in-frame rearrangements with V and J assigned. A fraction of the clones does not appear; measured against another copy, unresolved V genes explain less than half of the discrepancy, and the remainder lacks a known reason. This sample gives 400,000 to 500,000 clones in total; 80% to 95% of them show up just once. Of the sample, more than 6% is held by the ten largest clones. CDR1 and CDR2 are drawn from the germline V gene: MDHEN, SYDVKM. Trimming takes 3 bases from V and 3 bases from J, and the germline ends sit 36 bases apart. Inclusive of the bounding cysteine and phenylalanine, the CDR3 is 22 residues long. Kept here is only the CDR3 DNA, which spans 66 bases and is read in frame from base 1.

The clonotype comes from a man in his forties or fifties with head and neck cancer. The chain uses TRBV28 and TRBJ2-7; the D element might be TRBD1 or TRBD2, as each aligns at 5 bases. The sample taken for sequencing was PBMCs. The nucleotides are TGTGCCAGCAGTTTTCCTCCCCAAGTTTTTCTGGGAGAGGGGAAGTACGACTACGAGCAGTACTTC. Its product reads: CASSFPPQVFLGEGKYDYEQYF.